This is a list of T cell receptor beta chains from one sample in a study of T cell changes during pregnancy in multiple sclerosis. Assay used: immunoSEQ multiplex PCR; TCRdb lists only in-frame clones, some missing. Here the sample spans 15,000 to 20,000 clones, around 90% being singletons. The sequencing used CD8+ T cells from peripheral blood mononuclear cells, collected after pregnancy. These receptors were taken from a female donor in good health, enrolled as a control in a pregnancy study. CDR3s include the opening cysteine and the closing phenylalanine or tryptophan. A D gene is named only where the DNA matches it firmly. Part of the rows lack a size; the others show once, few, many or a class for expanded clones.

J: TRBJ1-1; V: TRBV7-8; size: .; D: .; DNA: TGTGCCACCAGAAAGGGACTGGAGAACACTGAAGCTTTCTTT; CDR3: CATRKGLENTEAFF
J: TRBJ2-7; V: TRBV9; size: .; D: .; DNA: TGTGCCAGCAGCGTTAGTCCCTCCTACGAGCAGTACTTC; CDR3: CASSVSPSYEQYF
J: TRBJ2-1; V: TRBV5-4; size: .; D: .; DNA: TGTGCCAGCAGTAAAGGCCGGGAGATCGGCGATGAGCAGTTCTTC; CDR3: CASSKGREIGDEQFF
J: TRBJ1-1; V: TRBV5-8; size: .; D: TRBD1; DNA: TGTGCCAGCAGCTCGTTTGGAGGGGGCCAAGCGGAAGCTTTCTTT; CDR3: CASSSFGGGQAEAFF
J: TRBJ2-1; V: TRBV10-3; size: .; D: TRBD2; DNA: TGTGCCATCAGTGACCCCACCGGGACTAGCGGGATGTACAATGAGCAGTTCTTC; CDR3: CAISDPTGTSGMYNEQFF
J: TRBJ1-1; V: TRBV21-1; size: .; D: .; DNA: TGTGCCAGCAGCAAAGGGTGGGCGAACACTGAAGCTTTCTTT; CDR3: CASSKGWANTEAFF
J: TRBJ1-2; V: TRBV7-9; size: .; D: TRBD1; DNA: TGTGCCAGCAGCTCCACTCTCACCGGGGACAGGGAGAACTATGGCTACACCTTC; CDR3: CASSSTLTGDRENYGYTF
J: TRBJ1-3; V: TRBV11-2; size: .; D: TRBD1; DNA: TGTGCCAGCAGCTTAGTGACAGGGCCCTACTCTGGAAACACCATATATTTT; CDR3: CASSLVTGPYSGNTIYF
J: TRBJ2-7; V: TRBV7-6; size: .; D: TRBD1; DNA: TGTGCCAGCAGCTTAGGGGCAGGGGGCCGATACGAGCAGTACTTC; CDR3: CASSLGAGGRYEQYF
J: TRBJ2-7; V: TRBV27; size: .; D: TRBD2; DNA: TGTGCCAGCAGTTTTAGGCGGGGGGGCTACGAGCAGTACTTC; CDR3: CASSFRRGGYEQYF
J: TRBJ2-1; V: TRBV2; size: .; D: TRBD2; DNA: TGTGCCAGCAGTGGTATTAGCGGGACACGATCATGGGAGCAGTTCTTC; CDR3: CASSGISGTRSWEQFF
J: TRBJ2-7; V: TRBV2; size: .; D: .; DNA: TGTGCCAGCAGTTTGACAGGCGAGCAGTACTTC; CDR3: CASSLTGEQYF
J: TRBJ1-2; V: TRBV7-9; size: .; D: TRBD1; DNA: TGTGCCAGCAGGCCCGGGACAGGGGCGAGTTATGGCTACACCTTC; CDR3: CASRPGTGASYGYTF
J: TRBJ2-7; V: TRBV19; size: .; D: .; DNA: TGTGCCAGTAGTATCCTCTCCGGAGCCTACGAGCAGTACTTC; CDR3: CASSILSGAYEQYF
J: TRBJ1-5; V: TRBV4-2; size: few; D: .; DNA: TGTGCCAGCAGCCATCGTCAGGAGGGTAGCAATCAGCCCCAGCATTTT; CDR3: CASSHRQEGSNQPQHF
J: TRBJ2-5; V: TRBV7-9; size: .; D: .; DNA: TGTGCCAGCAGCTTAGGGTTAGCGACCCAGTACTTC; CDR3: CASSLGLATQYF
J: TRBJ2-5; V: TRBV6-5; size: once; D: .; DNA: TGTGCCAGCAGTACCGGGACACTTCACCAAGAGACCCAGTACTTC; CDR3: CASSTGTLHQETQYF
J: TRBJ2-1; V: TRBV27; size: .; D: TRBD2; DNA: TGTGCCAGCAGTCGAACAGCGGGGGAGATTTACAATGAGCAGTTCTTC; CDR3: CASSRTAGEIYNEQFF
J: TRBJ2-7; V: TRBV6-5; size: .; D: .; DNA: TGTGCCAGCAGCCGGGGGGTGGACAGGGCCTACGAGCAGTACTTC; CDR3: CASSRGVDRAYEQYF
J: TRBJ2-3; V: TRBV7-9; size: .; D: TRBD2; DNA: TGTGCCAGCAGCTTCATGACTAGCGGGAGCGGCACAGATACGCAGTATTTT; CDR3: CASSFMTSGSGTDTQYF
J: TRBJ2-1; V: TRBV4-1; size: .; D: .; DNA: TGCGCCAGCAGCCAAGTAACATCCTACAATGAGCAGTTCTTC; CDR3: CASSQVTSYNEQFF
J: TRBJ2-3; V: TRBV9; size: .; D: TRBD1; DNA: TGTGCCAGCAGCGTAGAAGGGACAGGGGGTTTCACAGATACGCAGTATTTT; CDR3: CASSVEGTGGFTDTQYF
J: TRBJ2-1; V: TRBV4-2; size: .; D: .; DNA: TGTGCCAGCAGCCAACGAACGGACGGCAGGGCCGTTGATAGGCAGTTCTTC; CDR3: CASSQRTDGRAVDRQFF
J: TRBJ2-5; V: TRBV29-1; size: .; D: .; DNA: TGCAGCGTTGAAGAGGGGCGACGGCGGGAGACCCAGTACTTC; CDR3: CSVEEGRRRETQYF
J: TRBJ2-7; V: TRBV11-2; size: .; D: .; DNA: TGTGCCAGCAGCTTACAGGGCTCCTACGAGCAGTACTTC; CDR3: CASSLQGSYEQYF
J: TRBJ2-5; V: TRBV7-7; size: few; D: TRBD1; DNA: TGTGCTAGCAGCTTATTTGACGGGACAGGGAAAGAGACCCAGTACTTC; CDR3: CASSLFDGTGKETQYF